This T cell receptor beta chain derives from a study of blood T cell repertoires in COVID-19. About the research overall: Samples came from the United States, Italy and Spain, spanning acute and convalescent COVID-19. T cells, B-cell-depleted T cells, or PBMCs provided the cDNA or gDNA that served as material.

This CDR3 contains 17 residues. Germline CDR1 is SEHNR and CDR2 is FQNEAQ (reference sequence). After removal of 3 bases from V and 1 base from J, the junction contained 9 bases not matched to a gene. Original processing notes: Reference gene primers were amplified, and this amplification served to estimate nucleated cell counts. The protocol was immunoSEQ multiplex PCR, while the TCRdb copy is restricted to in-frame clones and leaves out a portion. V and J calls and clone size follow that table, whereas D and trimming were derived from the DNA. This sample carries 240,000 or so clones, about 80% of them seen once, and the ten largest clones take roughly 10%.

Sequencing was carried out using peripheral blood. The TCR was taken from a woman older than 75 with acute or convalescent COVID-19. The chain carries TRBV7-9 and TRBJ1-2; 9 nucleotides line up with TRBD1. The CDR3 loop is CASSLDLGTGSNYGYTF. In DNA, the CDR3 is TGTGCCAGCAGCTTGGACCTCGGGACAGGGAGTAACTATGGCTACACCTTC. Full variable domain (remainder filled in from reference TRBV7-9 and TRBJ1-2): DTGVSQNPRHKITKRGQNVTFRCDPISEHNRLYWYRQTLGQGPEFLTYFQNEAQLEKSRLLSDRFSAERPKGSFSTLEIQRTEQGDSAMYLCASSLDLGTGSNYGYTFGSGTRLTVV.